A single sample is the source of the 8 T cell receptor beta chains below, sequenced in a study of identical twins. TCRdb analysed the 5' RACE reads with MiXCR anew, one entry per CDR3 protein. Of a few hundred thousand distinct CDR3 sequences in the sample, 13% to 15% were seen once. The sample also formed part of further work on yellow fever vaccine responses in identical twins.

The sequenced sample was CD4+ T cells sorted from blood. The receptors shown here come from a woman between 18 and 30 years old in good health.

This clonotype showed up just a few times. The V call is TRBV12-3 or TRBV12-4, the J call TRBJ2-1; D is unclear. The CDR3 sequence is 14 residues long. V lost 6 bases, J lost 1 base, and 10 bases lay in between. CDR3 nucleotides: TGTGCCAGCAGCGCTACAGCTTCCTACAATGAGCAGTTCTTC. Its translation is CASSATASYNEQFF.

The genes are TRBV20-1 and TRBJ2-4; D could derive from TRBD1 or TRBD2 (7 bases each). The CDR3 loop spans 15 amino acids. V lost 3 bases and J 4 bases, leaving 16 bases between the germline ends. Per the germline V gene, CDR1 is DFQATT and CDR2 is SNEGSKA (reference sequence). CDR3 residues: CSASEQGTMKNIQYF. The CDR3 region has the DNA TGCAGTGCTAGCGAACAGGGGACTATGAAAAACATTCAGTACTTC.

With respect to this clonotype: The limits of the CDR3 on the DNA are not certain, so only TCRdb's listed CDR3 is given. The chain couples TRBV20-1 to TRBJ2-2; the D call in the table, TRBD2, was not verified against the DNA. A total of 19 residues make up the CDR3, ends included. Germline values: CDR1 DFQATT, CDR2 SNEGSKA (reference sequence). CDR3 residues: CSAMTSGGAGQRAGELFFF.

This clonotype has only a few counts. V usage is TRBV3-1 and J usage is TRBJ1-1; perhaps TRBD1 as D (5 bases). The CDR3 sequence is 15 residues long. The germline V gene encodes CDR1 LGHDT and CDR2 YNNKEL (reference sequence). The ends were cut back, 1 base at V and 2 bases at J, with 11 bases in the middle. The DNA for the CDR3 is TGTGCCAGCAGCCAAGTAAGAAGGGGTAACACTGAAGCTTTCTTT. This gives the protein CASSQVRRGNTEAFF. Using reference TRBV3-1 and TRBJ1-1 for the parts outside the CDR3, the full variable domain is DTAVSQTPKYLVTQMGNDKSIKCEQNLGHDTMYWYKQDSKKFLKIMFSYNNKELIINETVPNRFSPKSPDKAHLNLHINSLELGDSAVYFCASSQVRRGNTEAFFGQGTRLTVV.

This clonotype showed up just a few times. The J gene is TRBJ1-1, the V gene TRBV5-1; D not resolved. This CDR3 comprises 15 residues. Germline CDR1 is SGHRS and CDR2 is YFSETQ. Trimming removed 4 bases from V and 6 bases from J, with 19 bases in between. CDR3 sequence (DNA): TGCGCCAGCAGCCCCACGGATCTACTGGACGCTGAAGCTTTCTTT. Translation: CASSPTDLLDAEAFF.

The chain has TRBV7-6 and TRBJ2-1; 11 nucleotides agree with TRBD2. Germline V gene data show CDR1 as SGHVS and CDR2 as FNYEAQ. The CDR3 extends over 15 amino acids. V trimming: 5 bases; J trimming: 10 bases; junction bases outside the gene matches: 10. As DNA, the CDR3 is TGTGCCAGCAGCCGTCTTAGCGGGGGGGATAGGGAGCAGTTCTTC. Its translation is CASSRLSGGDREQFF.

This clonotype came up a few times. V is TRBV5-1 and J is TRBJ2-1, with D perhaps matching TRBD2 (6 bases). Per the germline V gene, CDR1 is SGHRS and CDR2 is YFSETQ. The length of the CDR3 is 16 residues. Trimming stripped 3 bases from V and 6 bases from J, with 19 bases between. CDR3 sequence: CASSSLLFGGINEQFF. The DNA of the CDR3 is TGCGCCAGCAGCTCCCTTTTATTTGGAGGGATCAATGAGCAGTTCTTC.

The V gene is TRBV5-5, the J gene TRBJ1-1; tentatively, D is TRBD1 (5 bases). The CDR3 runs to 12 residues. Trimming left V 1 base short and J 8 bases short, with 9 bases between. Germline V gene data show CDR1 as SGHKS and CDR2 as YYEKEE (reference sequence). CDR3 in amino acids: CASSLPRGEAFF. The CDR3, as DNA: TGTGCCAGCAGCTTGCCCCGGGGCGAAGCTTTCTTT.